There are many counts of the clone carrying this TCR beta chain. Antigen specificity is unknown. CDR3 length equals 13 residues. The V gene's germline CDR1 is SGHDT and CDR2 YYEEEE. With 1 base removed from V and 3 bases from J, the gap between germline ends came to 7 bases. This sample is part of a study of molecular identifiers for immune sequencing clone quantification. The authors built bulk TCR libraries by previously described methods with listed TCR primers. TCRdb reprocessed the PCR reads via MiXCR and lists one record per CDR3 protein. The sample records 70,000 to 95,000 distinct CDR3 sequences, around 19% being singletons. Regarding the study as a whole: Beyond 20 RNA copies, clones held over 99% of effector molecules, compared with under 1% in naive cells.

Each library that profiled naive CD8 cells came from roughly 20,000 to 1,000,000 sorted cells with 10%, 30% or 50% RNA. The receptor comes from a human donor in good health. Some libraries in this study had Jurkat cell RNA spiked in. This sequence joins TRBV5-6 and TRBJ2-5; D unresolved. What was sequenced was naive CD8+ T cells from blood, with Jurkat cell RNA spiked in. Subset: FACS-sorted CD8+CD4-CCR7+CD45RA+ naive T cells. DNA of the CDR3: TGTGCCAGCAGCTTGAGGCCAGAAGAGACCCAGTACTTC. As protein: CASSLRPEETQYF.